Below are 8 T cell receptor beta chains sequenced from a single sample in a study of T cells after yellow fever vaccination. Via MiXCR, TCRdb re-called the 5' RACE reads, giving one row per CDR3 protein. The data show some 300,000 distinct CDR3 sequences, less than 9.5% seen once. The material was CD4+ T cells sorted from PBMCs, obtained 5 days after the yellow fever booster vaccination. Receptor source: a man aged 18 to 29 who received the YFV17D yellow fever vaccine.

The chain uses TRBV18 and TRBJ2-1; 8 positions agree with TRBD2. Trimming took 4 bases from V and 0 from J; bases not matched to a gene: 8. This CDR3 has 17 amino acids. CDR1 and CDR2 (germline): KGHSH, LQKENI. CDR3 DNA sequence: TGTGCCAGCTCACTTAGACTAGCGCGAAGCTCCTACAATGAGCAGTTCTTC. This codes for CASSLRLARSSYNEQFF.

This clonotype was counted between two and nine times. The chain carries TRBV9 and TRBJ1-4; weak D call: TRBD1 (5 bases). V was trimmed by 4 bases and J by 4 bases, leaving 14 bases between them. Germline CDR1 is SGDLS and CDR2 is YYNGEE. This CDR3 is built from 15 residues. The CDR3 spells CASSSRGRDNEKLFF. Written as DNA, the CDR3 is TGTGCCAGCAGCTCCCGGGGACGGGATAATGAAAAACTGTTTTTT.

This clonotype turned up a few times. The chain joins TRBV2 to TRBJ1-1, with TRBD1 as a possible D gene (5 bases). The CDR3 consists of 13 residues. The V gene's germline CDR1 is SNHLY and CDR2 FYNNEI. The V end was cut by 7 bases, the J end by 4 bases, with 13 bases between. Here the CDR3 DNA reads TGTGCCAGCAAAGAGGGGCCCCCCACTGAAGCTTTCTTT. Translation gives CASKEGPPTEAFF.

This clonotype was seen more than once but under ten times. J is TRBJ2-1 and V is TRBV5-1; D call uncertain. The CDR3 is made up of 11 amino acids. The V gene's germline CDR1 is SGHRS and CDR2 YFSETQ. With 4 bases removed from V and 6 bases from J, the gap between germline ends came to 5 bases. The DNA of the CDR3 is TGCGCCAGCAGCCGCCTCAATGAGCAGTTCTTC. This gives the protein CASSRLNEQFF. Looking up the rest from reference TRBV5-1 and TRBJ2-1 gives the full variable domain: KAGVTQTPRYLIKTRGQQVTLSCSPISGHRSVSWYQQTPGQGLQFLFEYFSETQRNKGNFPGRFSGRQFSNSRSEMNVSTLELGDSALYLCASSRLNEQFFGPGTRLTVL.

This clonotype was observed many times. The gene calls are TRBV4-2 and TRBJ2-4; 11 positions agree with TRBD2. This CDR3 comprises 15 residues. Trimming cost V 4 bases and J 2 bases; bases outside gene matches: 1. Per the germline V gene, CDR1 is LGHNA and CDR2 is YNFKEQ. CDR3 residues: CASSLAGGPKNIQYF. DNA of the CDR3: TGTGCCAGCAGCCTAGCGGGGGGGCCCAAAAACATTCAGTACTTC.

This clonotype was recorded at least ten times. The chain is built from TRBV15 and TRBJ2-5, with 8 bases lining up with TRBD2. The CDR3 loop spans 17 amino acids. Per the germline V gene, CDR1 is LNHNV and CDR2 is YYDKDF (reference sequence). With V trimmed by 3 bases and J by 1 base, 10 bases remained unmatched. CDR3 residues: CATSRLRAGGRQETQYF. The DNA of the CDR3 is TGTGCCACCAGCAGGCTCCGGGCGGGGGGCCGCCAAGAGACCCAGTACTTC. The whole variable domain, filled in from reference TRBV15 and TRBJ2-5, reads DAMVIQNPRYQVTQFGKPVTLSCSQTLNHNVMYWYQQKSSQAPKLLFHYYDKDFNNEADTPDNFQSRRPNTSFCFLDIRSPGLGDTAMYLCATSRLRAGGRQETQYFGPGTRLLVL.

The CDR3 loop reads CAWSVFSPRQTNTEAFF. The CDR3 region has the DNA TGTGCCTGGAGTGTATTTTCTCCTAGGCAGACGAACACTGAAGCTTTCTTT. The J gene is TRBJ1-1, the V gene TRBV30; D call uncertain. The CDR3 loop spans 17 amino acids. Germline CDR1 and CDR2: GTSNPN and SVGIG (reference sequence). V shed 0 bases and J shed 1 base, with 18 bases lying between them.

In this sample, this clonotype turned up a few times. The chain links TRBV5-4 to TRBJ2-1; 8 positions agree with TRBD2. This CDR3 has 17 residues. Trimming took 9 bases from V and 9 from J; bases not matched to a gene: 23. Germline V lookup: CDR1 SGHNT, CDR2 YYREEE (reference sequence). CDR3 protein: CATNRGPTGTRTTEQFF. The CDR3 coding sequence is TGTGCCACAAACCGAGGGCCAACCGGGACTAGAACTACTGAGCAGTTCTTC.